One T cell receptor beta chain is described in this entry. Its target is unknown. This table comes from immunoSEQ multiplex PCR, and its TCRdb copy is limited to in-frame clones, with some not included. The profile covers about 130,000 clones, with 80% to 90% appearing a single time and around 9% taken by the ten largest. The donors were part of the validation cohort, which consisted of over a hundred subjects and was separate from the first cohort of under 750 subjects. This sample is part of a study of cytomegalovirus exposure and HLA in healthy donors. Study-level results: A list of approximately 160 TCR beta chains associated with cytomegalovirus was given.

Germline assignment: CDR1 MNHEY and CDR2 SMNVEV (reference sequence). Trimming removed 5 bases at V and 0 bases at J, with 4 bases between. CDR3 length: 12 amino acids. The chain links TRBV27 to TRBJ2-5; the D is unclear. The clonotype comes from a woman under 30 in good health and CMV-seropositive. The specimen was PBMCs. The CDR3 sequence: CASSLYQETQYF. As DNA, the CDR3 is TGTGCCAGCAGTCTGTACCAAGAGACCCAGTACTTC.